This TCR beta chain was recorded in a study of blood T cell repertoires in COVID-19. Looking at the study overall: Sites in the United States, Italy and Spain provided acute and convalescent COVID-19 samples. Sources were T cells, B-cell-depleted T cells, or PBMCs; the material itself was cDNA or gDNA.

In the authors' methods: Amplification of reference gene primers was used by the study to estimate nucleated cell counts. Here immunoSEQ multiplex PCR was the method, and the copy in TCRdb shows in-frame clones only, minus some. V and J calls and clone size come straight from that table; D and trimming were deduced from the DNA. The repertoire has about 190,000 clones, roughly nine tenths of them found once; the top ten carry about 1%. The sequence came from a young man with acute or convalescent COVID-19. The material sequenced was peripheral blood.

In nucleotides, the CDR3 is TGTGCCTGGAGTGTTTTCCTGGCCAATCAGCCCCAGCATTTT. This translates into CAWSVFLANQPQHF. The chain links TRBV30 to TRBJ1-5; D gene ambiguous. Germline V gene data show CDR1 as GTSNPN and CDR2 as SVGIG (reference sequence). V was pared by 0 bases and J by 3 bases, with 9 bases between. The CDR3 has 14 residues.